This T cell receptor beta chain was profiled in a study of Ad26.COV2.S vaccination and SARS-CoV-2 variants (dated by TCRdb to 2020 to 2023). For the study in its entirety: Donors in the vaccine arm were drawn from COV1001, a multicentre, randomized, double-blind, placebo-controlled phase I-IIa trial testing Ad26.COV2.S in healthy adults. Ad26.COV2.S was administered intramuscularly at a dose of 5x10^10 or 1x10^11 viral particles, either as one shot or as two shots given 56 days apart. TCRbeta repertoire sequencing served as the tool for gauging how specific and how broad the SARS-CoV-2-reactive T cell receptors were following Ad26.COV2.S vaccination. A total of around 32 samples were included in the TCR-sequenced set, comprising around 19 Ad26.COV2.S vaccine recipients, 5 placebo recipients and 8 SARS-CoV-2 convalescent individuals. Participants in the trial were split at random into five groups of five each, receiving low-dose or high-dose Ad26.COV2.S once or twice, or else placebo on both occasions. Investigators remained blinded to trial group allocation during experiments and outcome assessment.

V loses 4 bases of germline sequence and J loses 0 bases, and the interval between the two ends is 9 bases. Including cysteine and phenylalanine, the CDR3 has 14 amino acids. Of all the DNA, just the CDR3 is kept, 42 bases in frame from base 1. The germline V gene (reference sequence) gives CDR1 as SEHNR and CDR2 as FQNEAQ. This clone was counted a single time. Its binding antigen is unknown. Per-base qualities were not stored, and no clone one base away is much larger. Study-level results and caveats: After vaccination, spike-specific CD8+ and CD4+ T cell responses were reported to show substantial breadth. Ad26.COV2.S recipients had higher spike-specific TCR breadth than placebo recipients (P = 0.0014). The study was not powered to compare responses between vaccine doses or regimens. It was noted by the authors that total T cell responses may have been underestimated by the TCR breadth and depth analyses. Comparable non-spike TCR breadth was observed between vaccine and placebo recipients, consistent with only spike being contained in the vaccine.

The immunoSEQ Assay was the method used to sequence TCRbeta CDR3 regions. After extraction, genomic DNA underwent amplification by bias-controlled multiplex PCR, followed by high-throughput sequencing. As for how the authors treated the data: Collapsing and filtering of sequences were performed to quantify the absolute abundance of each unique TCRbeta CDR3 region. T cell fraction was estimated by normalization of TCRbeta template counts to usable DNA, with usable DNA being measured through amplification of reference genes present in all nucleated cells. Repertoire TCRs were annotated as SARS-CoV-2-specific when V gene, CDR3 amino acid sequence and J gene were exactly matched to a known reactive TCR set. The reference SARS-CoV-2 TCR set was obtained from MIRA and was filtered for enrichment in COVID-19-positive ImmuneCODE repertoires, whereby public or cross-reactive TCRs were removed. Based on the MIRA antigens, annotated TCRs were further analysed at the level of specific ORF or position within ORF. Depth was the summed frequency of annotated unique rearrangements, while breadth was defined as annotated unique rearrangements over total unique productive rearrangements. TCR breadth was compared between groups using two-sided Wilcoxon rank-sum tests. TCRdb's version of the immuneACCESS table is confined to in-frame rearrangements and falls short of the full clone set. An unresolved V gene accounts for under half of the shortfall where checked; the remainder is of unknown origin. V, J and clone size derive from that table, while D and trimming were established from the DNA sequence. A total of approximately 410,000 clones appear in this sample, around nine tenths of them only once. Approximately 4% of the sample rests with the top ten.

The label giving this sample's treatment or condition can be read as: about 20 received Ad26.COV2.S at low or high dose, single or two shots; 5 received placebo; per-sample allocation not given. Repertoires of vaccine and placebo recipients were sequenced from samples taken on day 63 after the first injection. In Cohort 1b, 25 to 30 adults aged 18-55 years were enrolled at a single site in Boston, USA, between 29 July and 7 August 2020. Ad26.COV2.S consisted of a replication-incompetent adenovirus type 26 vector by which a prefusion-stabilized SARS-CoV-2 spike protein from the original Wuhan strain was expressed.

The chain joins TRBV7-9 to TRBJ2-5; matching of 5 bases hints at TRBD1 as the D gene. The receptor comes from a person between 18 and 60 years old who received the Ad26.COV2.S COVID-19 vaccine or a placebo. The sequenced sample was peripheral blood, obtained in a trial of Ad26.COV2.S vaccine versus placebo. The encoded CDR3 is CASSWSGYQETQYF. Read as DNA, the sequence is TGTGCCAGCAGCTGGTCAGGGTACCAAGAGACCCAGTACTTC.